This T cell receptor (beta chain) stems from a study of OX40 agonist ivuxolimab in advanced cancers. Germline V CDR1 and CDR2: MDHEN, SYDVKM. This CDR3 has 12 residues. V was trimmed by 7 bases and J by 6 bases, leaving 10 bases between them. Study results and limitations: On average, CD8+ T cells had more expanded clones than CD4+.

As concerns this clone: What it recognizes is unknown.

Assay: immunoSEQ multiplex PCR; the TCRdb copy retains only in-frame clones and omits some. The table shows 70,000 or so clones, with roughly 90% occurring only once. This chain uses TRBV28 with TRBJ1-5, with TRBD1 as a possible D gene (6 bases). The sequencing here drew on CD4+ or CD8+ T cells sorted from blood, taken in a trial of the OX40 agonist ivuxolimab. This clonotype was sampled from an adult with an advanced solid tumor such as melanoma, head and neck, liver or kidney cancer. CDR3 sequence: CASKQGFQPQHF. The CDR3 DNA reads TGTGCCAGCAAACAGGGTTTTCAGCCCCAGCATTTT.